This paragraph reports one TCR beta chain. This clonotype was recorded only once. The clone's antigen remains unknown. No quality values exist for individual bases; no much larger clone is one base distant. One read gives only weak evidence. The data originate from a study of vaccination and CD4 T cells after COVID-19 (dated by TCRdb to 2021 to 2024). For the wider study: Every convalescent patient had a positive nasal swab PCR test for SARS-CoV-2, with mild disease in 9 or 10 patients and severe disease in one. Six males and four females were included in the convalescent cohort, with two Hispanic individuals, seven Caucasians, two Asians and one multiracial person represented. Participants received two doses of either the Pfizer-BioNTech BNT162b2 vaccine (n=8) or the Moderna mRNA-1273 vaccine (n=2). Post-COVID blood samples were collected from convalescent patients a median of approximately 100 days after diagnosis, with a range of about 35 to 170 days. Post-vaccine blood samples were taken a median of 72 days after the second vaccine dose, with a range of roughly 13 to 250 days. The cultures were stimulated with overlapping spike peptide pools from SARS-CoV-2 and from the common cold coronaviruses HCoV-NL63, HCoV-OC43 and HCoV-229E. In control cultures, a CEFX viral epitope pool was used as positive control, an HIV-1 Nef peptide pool was used as negative control, or no peptide was added. In 10 COVID-19 convalescent patients and 4 infection-naive healthy vaccine recipients, the spike-specific CD4+ TCR repertoire before mRNA vaccination was compared with the repertoire after mRNA vaccination.

Broad study findings and their caveats: Relatively few convalescent patients were included in the study, and early timepoints after natural infection were not analyzed. Of the vaccine-specific clones in convalescent patients, 304 of 307, or nearly all, reacted only to SARS-CoV-2 spike and did not cross-react with common cold coronaviruses. Although the median number of SARS-CoV-2-reactive clonotypes went up from around 19 after infection to about 38 after vaccination, the increase was not significant. Among the post-vaccine SARS-CoV-2-reactive clones in convalescent patients, a median approximately 90% showed up only after vaccination, which suggests vaccine-specific priming.

The receptor library was made with PCR. TCR sequencing of DNA from cultured CD4+ T cells used the Oncomine TCR Beta short-read assay at the Johns Hopkins FTIC core. The QIAamp micro DNA kit was used to extract genomic DNA from the cultured CD4+ T cells. The Oncomine TCR Beta libraries from cultured CD4+ T cells were pooled using unique dual indexes and then sequenced on an Illumina iSeq 100. In the original analysis: Non-productive sequences were filtered out, and CDR3s that did not start with C, did not end with F or W, or were shorter than 7 amino acids were discarded. The MANAFEST web application was used to identify antigen-specific clonotypes by comparing peptide-stimulated wells against reference wells and other culture wells. Positive clones required FDR below 0.05, an odds ratio above 5, and productive frequency above 0.1% in at least two of three replicate wells. Cross-reactive clonotypes were defined as significantly expanded in both SARS-CoV-2 spike wells and at least one common cold coronavirus spike condition. Using R version 3.6.1, CDR3 homology was evaluated through Levenshtein distances (stringdist) along with unrooted phylogenetic trees (ape). TCRdb passed the public sequencing reads through fastp at Q25 and MiXCR, retaining productive beta sequences. Merged by CDR3 protein, the rows form single entries marked with the most common genes and DNA. The V and J calls were determined by TCRdb, not by the authors. Here the sample has 14,000 or so distinct CDR3 sequences; around 55% occur a single time. The top ten hold more than 8% of the sample.

The treatment or condition label, read with the paper, signifies: roughly 11-day PBMC culture with coronavirus spike peptide pools or control peptides (ViraFEST assay). The ViraFEST assay was used in the study, in which antigen-specific T cells were expanded with peptide pools and expanded clonotypes were subsequently identified by TCR sequencing. The convalescent patients' positive SARS-CoV-2 PCR tests were from March to December 2020, which was before the Alpha, Beta and Delta variants emerged in the United States. PBMCs were cultured at roughly 2 million per well in IMDM supplemented with approximately 5% human AB serum and about 9.6 IU/ml IL-2, with approximately 10 ug/ml peptide pools added. Half of the culture medium was replaced with fresh IL-2-containing medium on days 3 and 7. CD4+ T cells were isolated after 10 days of culture through negative selection using the EasySep CD4+ T cell isolation kit. Ficoll-Paque Plus gradient centrifugation was used to isolate PBMCs from whole blood, and the isolated PBMCs were then either used fresh or cryopreserved at -140C. Triplicate wells were generally used for each culture condition.

Sequences were derived from CD4+ T cells from blood, cultured in vitro, sampled before SARS-CoV-2 vaccination. The TCR sequence derives from a human donor who had recovered from COVID-19.

At the DNA level, the sequence is TGTGCCAGCAGCGCCGGGACAGGGGTCGGCTACACCTTC. Translation gives CASSAGTGVGYTF. Rearrangement joined TRBV6-1 to TRBJ1-2; 10 of the junction bases match TRBD1. Sequences MNHNS (CDR1) and SASEGT (CDR2) are obtained from the germline V gene. Its CDR3 holds 13 amino acids, cysteine through phenylalanine. Just CDR3 DNA is preserved here, 39 bases in frame from base 1. Trimming removed 6 bases from V and 8 bases from J; the gene matches leave 6 bases unexplained.